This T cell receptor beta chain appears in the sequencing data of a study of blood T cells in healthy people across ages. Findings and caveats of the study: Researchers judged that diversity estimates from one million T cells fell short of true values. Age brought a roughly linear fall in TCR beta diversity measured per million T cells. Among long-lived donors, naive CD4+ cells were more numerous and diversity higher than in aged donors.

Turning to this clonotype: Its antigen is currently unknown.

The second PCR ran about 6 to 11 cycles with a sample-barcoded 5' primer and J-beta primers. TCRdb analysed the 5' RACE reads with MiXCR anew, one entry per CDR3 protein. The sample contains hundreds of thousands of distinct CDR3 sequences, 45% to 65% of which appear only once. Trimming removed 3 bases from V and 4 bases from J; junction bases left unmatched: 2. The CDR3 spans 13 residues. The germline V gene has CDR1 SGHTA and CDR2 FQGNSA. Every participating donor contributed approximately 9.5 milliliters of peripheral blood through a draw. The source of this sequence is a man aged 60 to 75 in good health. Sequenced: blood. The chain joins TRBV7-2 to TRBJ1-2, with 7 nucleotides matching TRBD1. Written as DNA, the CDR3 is TGTGCCAGCAGCTTTGGGGACAGCTATGGCTACACCTTC. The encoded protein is CASSFGDSYGYTF. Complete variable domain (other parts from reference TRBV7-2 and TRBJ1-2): GAGVSQSPSNKVTEKGKDVELRCDPISGHTALYWYRQSLGQGLEFLIYFQGNSAPDKSGLPSDRFSAERTGGSVSTLTIQRTQQEDSAVYLCASSFGDSYGYTFGSGTRLTVV.